These 6 T cell receptor beta chains came from one sample sequenced in a study of immune evolution from preneoplasia to lung adenocarcinoma. Here immunoSEQ multiplex PCR was the method, and the copy in TCRdb shows in-frame clones only, minus some. Of about 10,000 clones in the sample, more than 75% were seen once. Sequencing used FFPE invasive lung adenocarcinoma tissue. These receptors all come from a person aged 65-85 years with invasive lung adenocarcinoma. Some clones in this sample may be carry-over from other donors' samples.

The V call is TRBV28, the J call TRBJ2-1; 7 nucleotides align to TRBD2. The CDR3 totals 14 residues. Germline V gives CDR1 MDHEN, CDR2 SYDVKM. Trimming cost V 6 bases and J 2 bases; bases outside gene matches: 4. The CDR3, as DNA: TGTGCCAGCAGGACCCTAGCGGCCTACAATGAGCAGTTCTTC. Its protein product is CASRTLAAYNEQFF.

The V call is TRBV5-6, the J call TRBJ2-2; D unclear. The V end lost 0 bases, the J end lost 6 bases, and 3 bases lay between the germline ends. CDR1 is SGHDT, CDR2 YYEEEE, per germline. The CDR3 has 12 amino acids. CDR3 DNA: TGTGCCAGCAGCTTGGGCCCCGGGGAGCTGTTTTTT. The encoded protein is CASSLGPGELFF.

This clone was observed once. The chain uses TRBV9 and TRBJ1-1, with D unclear. Germline V CDR1 and CDR2: SGDLS, YYNGEE. The CDR3 has 13 amino acids. Trimming shortened V by 4 bases and J by 8 bases, and 15 bases separated the two germline ends. CDR3 loop: CASSPGPATEAFF. The CDR3 DNA reads TGTGCCAGCAGCCCGGGCCCTGCCACCGAAGCTTTCTTT.

The chain combines TRBV9 with TRBJ2-5; D might be TRBD1 (7 bases). Germline V gene data show CDR1 as SGDLS and CDR2 as YYNGEE. The V end lost 3 bases, the J end lost 4 bases, and 13 bases lay between the germline ends. The CDR3 consists of 14 residues. The CDR3 coding sequence is TGTGCCAGCAGCGCTGGGGGGACAGTAGAGACCCAGTACTTC. This gives the protein CASSAGGTVETQYF.

The genes are TRBV7-6 and TRBJ2-1, with D possibly being TRBD1 (5 bases). V shed 2 bases and J shed 0 bases, with 11 bases lying between them. This CDR3 has 16 residues. CDR1 is SGHVS and CDR2 is FNYEAQ in the germline V gene. CDR3 in DNA: TGTGCCAGCAGCTTATACCGACAGAGCTCCTACAATGAGCAGTTCTTC. Translated: CASSLYRQSSYNEQFF.

This sequence joins TRBV7-9 and TRBJ2-2, with D perhaps matching TRBD1 (8 bases). The CDR3 covers 15 residues. V lost 5 bases, J lost 4 bases, and 14 bases lay in between. Germline V lookup: CDR1 SEHNR, CDR2 FQNEAQ (reference sequence). For the CDR3, the DNA is TGTGCCAGCAGCGGACAGGGCGGGAGCACCGGGGAGCTGTTTTTT. Encoded protein: CASSGQGGSTGELFF.